This is a list of T cell receptor beta chains from one sample in a study of shared clonotypes between healthy human individuals. Assay: immunoSEQ multiplex PCR; the TCRdb copy retains only in-frame clones and omits some. Of 550,000 to 800,000 clones in the sample, 90% were seen once. The sequenced material came from memory CD8+ T cells from PBMCs. The receptors shown here come from a man aged 18 to 30 in good health. Some clones in this sample may be carry-over from other donors' samples. The conserved cysteine and the conserved F or W are not part of the CDR3 here. Not every row has a clone size; where given, it reads once, few, many or a size class.

size	V	J	CDR3
.	TRBV4-3	TRBJ2-5	ASSPYTYQETQY
once	TRBV10-2	TRBJ1-6	ASSDSWGESPLH
.	TRBV28	TRBJ1-5	ASSRTGQGNQPQH
.	TRBV7-9	TRBJ1-1	ASSQTGDREGNTEAF
.	TRBV7-8	TRBJ2-7	ASSFTRGQGYEQY
.	TRBV6-1	TRBJ1-4	ASSELIGQGASREKLF
.	TRBV16	TRBJ1-1	ASSQWRQNTEAF
.	TRBV7-6	TRBJ2-1	ASIRLAGVKFSENEQF
.	TRBV7-9	TRBJ2-1	ASSPDIGSRNEQF
.	TRBV5-4	TRBJ1-1	ASTYTGYTEAF
.	TRBV28	TRBJ2-7	ASIPWGAYEQY
.	TRBV2	TRBJ2-7	ASNPLLGLTYEQY
.	TRBV9	TRBJ2-7	ASSKDRGYEQY
many	TRBV15	TRBJ2-2	ATSRAGGTATNTGELF
.	TRBV14	TRBJ2-3	ASSQLVGDTQY
.	TRBV5-6	TRBJ2-3	ASSVPGEVGDTQY
.	TRBV19	TRBJ1-5	ASSIEGNRAFSNQPQH
once	TRBV11-2	TRBJ1-3	ASSLDGRYSGNTIY
.	TRBV9	TRBJ1-2	ASSVSSLHYGYT
.	TRBV6-5	TRBJ2-7	ASSPGLAPSYEQY
.	TRBV6-1	TRBJ1-3	ASSDGGTGNTIY
.	TRBV13	TRBJ1-1	ASSLGEAPAF
.	TRBV7-8	TRBJ2-1	ASSPWTGNADEQF
.	TRBV28	TRBJ2-3	ASSFPASGTSTDTQY
.	TRBV6-4	TRBJ1-5	AGAIQPQH
.	TRBV7-9	TRBJ2-2	ASRTTGDITGELF
.	TRBV7-9	TRBJ2-7	ASSTGVYEQY
.	TRBV2	TRBJ1-4	ASSLDPTNEKLF
.	TRBV18	TRBJ2-3	ASSPDRQGTLRDTQY
.	TRBV4-1	TRBJ1-5	ASSPGNRLNQPQH
.	TRBV7-9	TRBJ2-3	ASSLKTGGTDTQY
.	TRBV9	TRBJ2-1	ASSGGQGYNEQF
.	TRBV9	TRBJ2-5	ASSVVGRSVPLETQY